These 14 T cell receptor beta chains were all obtained from the same sample, sequenced in a study of T cell changes during pregnancy in multiple sclerosis. TCRdb's table, derived via immunoSEQ multiplex PCR, lists solely in-frame clones and lacks some. Here the sample spans about 98,000 clones, about 92% being singletons. The sequencing here drew on peripheral blood, taken after pregnancy. The receptor source for this set is a female donor in good health, enrolled as a control in a pregnancy study.

V and J are TRBV7-8 and TRBJ1-2; a weak D match, TRBD1 (6 bases). The CDR3 extends over 17 amino acids. Trimming shortened V by 5 bases and J by 2 bases, and 21 bases separated the two germline ends. Germline V gene lookup returns CDR1 SGHVS and CDR2 FQNEAQ. CDR3 DNA sequence: TGTGCCAGCAGCCTCGACAGGCGAAGAGAGCGGAACTATGGCTACACCTTC. This translates into CASSLDRRRERNYGYTF.

The chain is built from TRBV19 and TRBJ2-5; 8 bases align to TRBD1. The trim removed 5 bases at V and 2 bases at J, leaving 10 bases unmatched. CDR3 length: 16 residues. Germline V gene lookup returns CDR1 LNHDA and CDR2 SQIVND (reference sequence). As DNA, the CDR3 is TGTGCCAGTAGTGTTCAGGGGGCGCAAGGGCAAGAGACCCAGTACTTC. Its translation: CASSVQGAQGQETQYF.

The chain carries TRBV25-1 and TRBJ1-2; 10 nucleotides align to TRBD1. Germline CDR1 is MGHDK and CDR2 is SYGVNS. The ends lost 7 bases at V and 7 bases at J; junction bases unmatched: 18. The CDR3 contains 17 residues. In nucleotides, the CDR3 is TGTGCCAGCATCAACCGGGACAGGGGAGGATTGAAAGGTGGCTACACCTTC. This translates into CASINRDRGGLKGGYTF.

This chain connects TRBV6-5 to TRBJ2-3, with D hard to call. Trimming removed 11 bases at V and 0 bases at J, with 15 bases between. This CDR3 has 14 amino acids. The germline V gene encodes CDR1 MNHEY and CDR2 SVGAGI. The CDR3 spells CAGRSSLSTDTQYF. The CDR3, as DNA: TGTGCCGGTCGATCCAGTCTTAGCACAGATACGCAGTATTTT.

V is TRBV6-5 and J is TRBJ2-2; D is perhaps TRBD2 (5 bases). V lost 0 bases, J lost 8 bases, and 10 bases lay in between. The CDR3 covers 14 residues. Germline V gene sequence: CDR1 MNHEY, CDR2 SVGAGI. The CDR3 protein is CASSYSRDPGELFF. The CDR3 DNA reads TGTGCCAGCAGTTACTCGAGGGATCCAGGGGAGCTGTTTTTT.

The V call is TRBV21-1, the J call TRBJ2-1; TRBD2, as called in the table, went unchecked against the DNA. TRBV21-1 is listed as a pseudogene. The CDR3 extends over 16 amino acids. The CDR3 sequence is CASSKSASPVNNEQFF. In DNA form, the CDR3 reads TGTGCCAGCAGCAAATCTGCTAGCCCCGTAAACAATGAGCAGTTCTTC.

The chain links TRBV5-1 to TRBJ1-4; D is undetermined. CDR3 size: 15 residues. From germline, CDR1 is SGHRS and CDR2 YFSETQ. V was clipped by 4 bases and J by 5 bases, with 15 bases between them. The CDR3 nucleotides read TGCGCCAGCAGCGACAACCCAGGTGGCAATGAAAAACTGTTTTTT. Its translation is CASSDNPGGNEKLFF. The whole variable domain, filled in from reference TRBV5-1 and TRBJ1-4, reads KAGVTQTPRYLIKTRGQQVTLSCSPISGHRSVSWYQQTPGQGLQFLFEYFSETQRNKGNFPGRFSGRQFSNSRSEMNVSTLELGDSALYLCASSDNPGGNEKLFFGSGTQLSVL.

The gene calls are TRBV5-1 and TRBJ1-2, with 10 nucleotides matching TRBD1. This CDR3 contains 15 residues. After removal of 4 bases from V and 5 bases from J, the junction contained 8 bases not matched to a gene. In germline, CDR1 is SGHRS, CDR2 YFSETQ. CDR3 amino acids: CASSPGTGADYGYTF. CDR3 nucleotides: TGCGCCAGCAGCCCGGGGACAGGGGCTGATTATGGCTACACCTTC.

The gene calls are TRBV11-2 and TRBJ1-2; D remains unclear. The CDR3 runs 18 residues. With 5 bases removed from V and 0 bases from J, the gap between germline ends came to 22 bases. CDR1 is SGHAT, CDR2 FQNNGV, per germline. CDR3 sequence (DNA): TGTGCCAGCAGCCTAAATCCCCCGGGAATTCAAGCTAACTATGGCTACACCTTC. This codes for CASSLNPPGIQANYGYTF.

V and J are TRBV29-1 and TRBJ1-2; 7 bases are shared with TRBD1. The J segment lost 8 bases and the V segment lost 6 bases, leaving 15 bases of the junction unmatched. The germline gives CDR1 SQVTM, CDR2 ANQGSEA. CDR3 length: 14 residues. Here the CDR3 DNA reads TGCAGCGTGGATGACAGGGATGGCCTTAGCGGCTACACCTTC. Translated, it gives CSVDDRDGLSGYTF. Together with reference TRBV29-1 and TRBJ1-2, the CDR3 gives the full variable domain: SAVISQKPSRDICQRGTSLTIQCQVDSQVTMMFWYRQQPGQSLTLIATANQGSEATYESGFVIDKFPISRPNLTFSTLTVSNMSPEDSSIYLCSVDDRDGLSGYTFGSGTRLTVV.

This CDR3 is CASSTRTGEGEQYF. The DNA for the CDR3 is TGTGCCAGTAGTACTCGGACAGGGGAGGGCGAGCAGTACTTC. The chain has TRBV19 and TRBJ2-7; 9 bases are shared with TRBD1. The CDR3 length is 14 residues. The V gene's germline CDR1 is LNHDA and CDR2 SQIVND (reference sequence). The ends lost 4 bases at V and 6 bases at J; junction bases unmatched: 7.

In its sample, this clone was seen once. This chain joins TRBV6-5 and TRBJ2-7, with D perhaps TRBD1 (6 bases). V was clipped by 7 bases and J by 3 bases, with 16 bases between them. The CDR3 extends over 14 amino acids. From germline, CDR1 is MNHEY and CDR2 SVGAGI. The CDR3 coding sequence is TGTGCCAGCAATTCGGGACACGAGGACTACGAGCAGTACTTC. The encoded protein is CASNSGHEDYEQYF.

The chain is built from TRBV4-1 and TRBJ1-1; D remains unclear. Germline V gives CDR1 MGHRA, CDR2 YSYEKL. Trimming stripped 1 base from V and 1 base from J, with 10 bases between. The CDR3 sequence is 15 residues long. The CDR3 loop is CASSQGAPANTEAFF. CDR3 DNA: TGCGCCAGCAGCCAAGGGGCTCCAGCGAACACTGAAGCTTTCTTT.

The chain couples TRBV9 to TRBJ1-3; 8 bases align to TRBD1. The J call is in doubt because the DNA end fits TRBJ2-2 better. The length of the CDR3 is 16 residues. Germline V gene sequence: CDR1 SGDLS, CDR2 YYNGEE. Written as DNA, the CDR3 is TGTGCCAGCAGCGCACCCGGACAGGGATTAACCGGGGAGCTGTTTTTT. Protein: CASSAPGQGLTGELFF.